The clone carrying this T cell receptor beta chain was seen a handful of times. The source of the sample is a study of blood T cell repertoires in COVID-19. Study context: The United States, Italy and Spain supplied acute and convalescent COVID-19 samples. T cells, B-cell-depleted T cells, or PBMCs provided the cDNA or gDNA that served as material.

The germline gives CDR1 SNHLY, CDR2 FYNNEI. With 6 bases removed from V and 3 bases from J, the gap between germline ends came to 6 bases. This CDR3 has 11 amino acids. Original analysis: Nucleated cell number was recorded as an estimate derived from reference gene primer amplification. The protocol was immunoSEQ multiplex PCR, while the TCRdb copy is restricted to in-frame clones and leaves out a portion. V and J calls and clone size are those listed in that table; D and trimming were worked out from the DNA. Found here are around 92,000 clones, nearly 90% of them singletons; the top ten hold more than 4.5%.

Material: peripheral blood. The V call is TRBV2, the J call TRBJ2-7; unclear D gene. The sequence was obtained from a woman older than 75 with active COVID-19. In DNA form, the CDR3 reads TGTGCCAGCAGCCCCGTCTACGAGCAGTACTTC. Protein product: CASSPVYEQYF.